This passage covers 17 T cell receptor beta chains from one sample sequenced in a study of vaccination effects on CD4 cells after COVID-19. Produced via immunoSEQ multiplex PCR; TCRdb's table is partial and in-frame only. In the table there are 75,000 to 100,000 clones, about three quarters of which are singletons. Ahead of sequencing, the ViraFEST assay grew antigen-specific CD4+ T cells using viral peptide pools. Following a roughly 11-day culture, CD4+ T cells were purified. Each participant was given two doses of one vaccine (BNT162b2 or mRNA-1273). Their antigen targets remain unknown. The input for sequencing was CD4+ T cells from PBMCs cultured with HCoV-OC43 spike peptides, taken after COVID-19 vaccination. Subset here: HCoV-OC43 spike overlapping peptide pool stimulation. Receptors were obtained from a human donor who received a COVID-19 vaccine.

The rearrangement links TRBV2 to TRBJ1-5, with D perhaps TRBD1 (5 bases). This CDR3 region has 12 residues. Germline loops: CDR1 SNHLY, CDR2 FYNNEI. The V gene lost 8 bases and the J gene lost 2 bases, with 7 bases spanning the gap. The CDR3 region is CASGGGNQPQHF. The CDR3 bases are TGTGCCAGCGGGGGGGGCAATCAGCCCCAGCATTTT.

The chain links TRBV20-1 to TRBJ2-2; no clear D gene. The V end lost 3 bases, the J end lost 1 base, and 12 bases lay between the germline ends. Germline V gene data show CDR1 as DFQATT and CDR2 as SNEGSKA (reference sequence). CDR3 length: 15 amino acids. DNA for the CDR3: TGCAGTGCTAGTAGTCCGAAGGAGAACACCGGGGAGCTGTTTTTT. Translating it yields CSASSPKENTGELFF.

The chain has TRBV5-1 and TRBJ2-3; maybe TRBD1 (6 bases). CDR1 SGHRS and CDR2 YFSETQ come from the germline V gene. V lost 4 bases to trimming and J lost 0 bases, with 12 bases between them. This CDR3 contains 15 residues. The chain's CDR3 is CASSLDRPSTDTQYF. In DNA, the CDR3 is TGCGCCAGCAGCCTCGACAGGCCTAGCACAGATACGCAGTATTTT.

The chain's CDR3 is CASSRGWDRSSYEQYV. The DNA for the CDR3 is TGTGCCAGCAGTCGCGGCTGGGACCGTAGCTCCTACGAGCAGTACGTC. This chain joins TRBV11-2 and TRBJ2-7, with D perhaps TRBD1 or TRBD2 (5 bases each). The CDR3 is 16 amino acids. V lost 6 bases and J lost 0, with 18 bases in between. The germline V gene has CDR1 SGHAT and CDR2 FQNNGV.

This clone rates as medium-sized. The gene calls are TRBV6-5 and TRBJ2-5, with TRBD1 matching 7 bases. This CDR3 region has 15 residues. Germline V gene data show CDR1 as MNHEY and CDR2 as SVGAGI. V dropped 6 bases and J dropped 5; count of bases not matched to a gene: 12. The CDR3: CASSAGTTGDETQYF. The CDR3 coding sequence is TGTGCCAGCAGCGCGGGCACAACAGGGGACGAGACCCAGTACTTC.

The gene calls are TRBV19 and TRBJ1-4; the match to TRBD1 covers 9 bases. Trimming removed 6 bases from V and 10 bases from J; junction bases left unmatched: 6. The CDR3 consists of 13 residues. CDR1 is LNHDA and CDR2 is SQIVND in the germline V gene (reference sequence). CDR3 residues: CASSDGQGRKLFF. CDR3 sequence (DNA): TGTGCCAGTAGCGATGGACAGGGGAGAAAACTGTTTTTT. Based on the CDR3 plus reference TRBV19 and TRBJ1-4, the full variable domain is DGGITQSPKYLFRKEGQNVTLSCEQNLNHDAMYWYRQDPGQGLRLIYYSQIVNDFQKGDIAEGYSVSREKKESFPLTVTSAQKNPTAFYLCASSDGQGRKLFFGSGTQLSVL.

This chain links TRBV11-1 with TRBJ2-3, with a weak D call TRBD2 (6 bases). V was cut by 1 base and J by 1 base, with 9 bases left in between. Germline CDR1 and CDR2: SGHAT and FQDESV (reference sequence). There are 15 residues in the CDR3. The CDR3 region is CASSLEEGRTDTQYF. The DNA for the CDR3 is TGTGCCAGCAGCTTAGAGGAGGGCCGCACAGATACGCAGTATTTT.

The chain employs TRBV3-1 (or the pseudogene TRBV3-2) and TRBJ1-4; 8 nucleotides agree with TRBD1. The CDR3 covers 14 residues. V was pared by 4 bases and J by 8 bases, with 6 bases of the junction left unmatched. Germline V gives CDR1 LGHDT, CDR2 YNNKEL (reference sequence). The CDR3 nucleotides read TGTGCCAGCAGCCGACAGGGGATTTTCGAAAAACTGTTTTTT. Translation gives CASSRQGIFEKLFF.

The rearrangement uses TRBV2 and TRBJ1-5; D unclear. The germline gives CDR1 SNHLY, CDR2 FYNNEI. This CDR3 contains 13 residues. V lost 6 bases to trimming and J lost 4 bases, with 10 bases between them. This chain's CDR3 is CASSDSENQPQHF. The CDR3 coding sequence is TGTGCCAGCAGCGACTCCGAGAATCAGCCCCAGCATTTT.

The chain combines TRBV5-4 with TRBJ2-1, with a possible D match to TRBD1 (5 bases). Trimming stripped 4 bases from V and 5 bases from J, with 10 bases between. The CDR3 length is 13 residues. Germline V CDR1 and CDR2: SGHNT, YYREEE (reference sequence). CDR3 residues: CASSLDSNNEQFF. The DNA for the CDR3 is TGTGCCAGCAGCCTAGACAGCAACAATGAGCAGTTCTTC.

The chain has TRBV12-3 or TRBV12-4 and TRBJ1-1; D call uncertain. This CDR3 is built from 13 residues. Between the trimmed V and J ends, which lost 6 bases and 3 bases, there was a span of 11 bases. The CDR3 sequence: CASRLDGYTEAFF. Here the CDR3 DNA reads TGTGCCAGCAGGCTGGACGGTTACACTGAAGCTTTCTTT.

A few counts support this clone. The chain carries TRBV7-3 and TRBJ2-2; perhaps TRBD1 as D (7 bases). V was cut by 5 bases and J by 5 bases, with 15 bases left in between. Germline V gene data show CDR1 as SGHTA and CDR2 as FQGTGA. The CDR3 length is 15 residues. CDR3 nucleotides: TGTGCCAGCAGCCCTCAGGGGGGCCGGACCGGGGAGCTGTTTTTT. As protein: CASSPQGGRTGELFF.

The J gene is TRBJ1-4, the V gene TRBV5-1; 7 nucleotides agree with TRBD1. Per the germline V gene, CDR1 is SGHRS and CDR2 is YFSETQ. The V gene end was trimmed by 0 bases and the J gene end by 3 bases; junction bases not matched to a gene: 5. This CDR3 has 16 amino acids. The CDR3 DNA follows: TGCGCCAGCAGCTTGGCCACCGGGACAGCTAATGAAAAACTGTTTTTT. It translates to CASSLATGTANEKLFF.

The chain carries TRBV5-1 and TRBJ2-1; 9 bases line up with TRBD1. The CDR3 loop spans 14 amino acids. Germline lookup yields CDR1 SGHRS and CDR2 YFSETQ. V trimming: 3 bases; J trimming: 4 bases; junction bases outside the gene matches: 2. The CDR3 nucleotides read TGCGCCAGCAGCTGGGACAGGGCTTACAATGAGCAGTTCTTC. Translating it yields CASSWDRAYNEQFF.

This clone was detected a few times. This chain joins TRBV7-9 and TRBJ2-7; tentative D call: TRBD1 (5 bases). This CDR3 comprises 12 residues. Trimming shortened V by 5 bases and J by 3 bases, and 8 bases separated the two germline ends. CDR1 is SEHNR, CDR2 FQNEAQ, per germline (reference sequence). The CDR3 DNA follows: TGTGCCAGCAGCCTAACAGGCTACGAGCAGTACGTC. It yields the protein CASSLTGYEQYV.

The rearrangement links TRBV10-1 to TRBJ1-1; no clear D. In germline, CDR1 is WNHNN, CDR2 SYGVQD (reference sequence). There are 13 residues in the CDR3. V lost 9 bases and J 4 bases, leaving 15 bases between the germline ends. This CDR3 is CARGKGTSTEAFF. Here the CDR3 DNA reads TGCGCCAGGGGGAAGGGAACCTCCACTGAAGCTTTCTTT.

The count of this clone is one. This rearrangement joins TRBV7-7 to TRBJ2-5, with 10 positions matching TRBD1. CDR1 is SSHAT and CDR2 is FNYEAQ in the germline V gene (reference sequence). Trimming removed 5 bases from V and 4 bases from J; junction bases left unmatched: 7. This CDR3 spans 15 amino acids. The DNA of the CDR3 is TGTGCCAGCAGCGATGCTGGGACAGGGGCAGAGACCCAGTACTTC. Protein: CASSDAGTGAETQYF. The complete variable domain, with remaining parts taken from reference TRBV7-7 and TRBJ2-5, reads GAGVSQSPRYKVTKRGQDVTLRCDPISSHATLYWYQQALGQGPEFLTYFNYEAQPDKSGLPSDRFSAERPEGSISTLTIQRTEQRDSAMYRCASSDAGTGAETQYFGPGTRLLVL.